This T cell receptor beta chain was sequenced for a study of cytomegalovirus exposure and HLA in healthy donors. Overall study: Around 87 million unique TCRs, all from HLA-typed donors, were included in an early release of the data.

The study ran its PCR with 60 Vbeta and 13 Jbeta primers. The repertoire was sequenced with immunoSEQ multiplex PCR; TCRdb's copy has only in-frame clones and lacks some. Of approximately 150,000 clones listed, around 78% are singletons. The sample holds a few counts of this clone. Its antigen remains unidentified. Between the trimmed V and J ends, which lost 4 bases and 0 bases, there was a span of 20 bases. CDR3 size: 18 residues. CDR1 is MGHRA, CDR2 YSYEKL, per germline. Broader study findings: 87-base-pair reads could not separate some V segments, including TRBV6-2 and TRBV6-3. CMV antigen specificity was confirmed in vitro for a few CMV-associated chains. As immune exposure information, only CMV serostatus was available.

The chain recombines TRBV4-1 with TRBJ2-3; D is possibly TRBD2 (6 bases). This receptor was identified in a woman in her 50s in good health and CMV-seropositive. The sequenced material came from PBMCs. The CDR3 nucleotides read TGCGCCAGCAGCCCCGAGGGAGGTCCCACCACTAGCACAGATACGCAGTATTTT. This translates into CASSPEGGPTTSTDTQYF.